Below, 18 T cell receptor beta chains from the same sample are listed, as sequenced in a study of cytomegalovirus exposure and HLA in healthy donors. Primers: 60 Vbeta forward and 13 Jbeta reverse. Only in-frame clones appear in the TCRdb table, and some are missing; sequencing was by immunoSEQ multiplex PCR. The data show around 170,000 clones, 75% to 90% seen once. Sequenced material: PBMCs. Receptor source: a woman aged 18-29 years in good health and CMV-seronegative.

The chain links TRBV27 to TRBJ1-1, with D perhaps matching TRBD1 (6 bases). Per the germline V gene, CDR1 is MNHEY and CDR2 is SMNVEV (reference sequence). The V end was cut by 2 bases, the J end by 4 bases, with 14 bases between. This CDR3 is 15 amino acids long. CDR3 coding DNA: TGTGCCAGCAGTTTAGTGGCAGGGGTTGGCACTGAAGCTTTCTTT. Protein: CASSLVAGVGTEAFF.

The chain recombines TRBV5-1 with TRBJ1-1; perhaps TRBD1 as D (6 bases). Trimming left V 4 bases short and J 3 bases short, with 19 bases between. This CDR3 comprises 16 residues. CDR1 is SGHRS, CDR2 YFSETQ, per germline. The CDR3 here is CASSPQRVGGDTEAFF. The CDR3 DNA is TGCGCCAGCAGCCCTCAAAGGGTAGGGGGGGACACTGAAGCTTTCTTT.

The gene calls are TRBV10-3 and TRBJ2-7, with 10 positions matching TRBD2. Germline CDR1 and CDR2: ENHRY and SYGVKD. Trimming at V came to 0 bases and at J to 5 bases, leaving 13 bases not matched to a gene. The CDR3 extends over 18 amino acids. The CDR3 here is CAISESGLSAGGTNEQYF. CDR3 DNA sequence: TGTGCCATCAGTGAGTCTGGTCTCTCAGCGGGAGGGACTAACGAGCAGTACTTC.

This clone is a singleton in its sample. The rearrangement joins TRBV13 to TRBJ2-7; 9 bases map to TRBD2. The CDR3 has 18 residues. The ends lost 1 base at V and 7 bases at J; junction bases unmatched: 17. Germline values: CDR1 PRHDT, CDR2 FYEKMQ (reference sequence). The CDR3: CASSLEGVKASGTREQYF. As DNA, the CDR3 is TGTGCCAGCAGCTTAGAGGGGGTTAAGGCTAGCGGGACCCGGGAGCAGTACTTC.

The rearrangement links TRBV10-3 to TRBJ2-1, with a weak D call TRBD1 (6 bases). The germline CDR1 and CDR2 sequences are ENHRY and SYGVKD. V dropped 3 bases and J dropped 4 bases, with 10 bases sitting between them. The CDR3 extends over 14 amino acids. The CDR3 sequence: CAISEGTPYNEQFF. Here the CDR3 DNA reads TGTGCCATCAGTGAAGGGACACCTTACAATGAGCAGTTCTTC.

The chain joins TRBV7-9 to TRBJ2-7, with D uncertain. Germline V gene sequence: CDR1 SEHNR, CDR2 FQNEAQ (reference sequence). The CDR3 has 13 residues. V gave up 2 bases and J gave up 2 bases, with 7 bases separating them. CDR3 sequence reads: CASSLLTTYEQYF. The DNA of the CDR3 is TGTGCCAGCAGCTTACTCACTACCTACGAGCAGTACTTC. Variable domain in full (rest from reference TRBV7-9 and TRBJ2-7): DTGVSQNPRHKITKRGQNVTFRCDPISEHNRLYWYRQTLGQGPEFLTYFQNEAQLEKSRLLSDRFSAERPKGSFSTLEIQRTEQGDSAMYLCASSLLTTYEQYFGPGTRLTVT.

The chain links TRBV11-2 to TRBJ2-3, with 8 bases identical to TRBD2. The CDR3 runs 15 residues. V lost 2 bases and J lost 6; bases outside the gene matches: 7. The germline V gene has CDR1 SGHAT and CDR2 FQNNGV. CDR3 protein: CASSLISGARDTQYF. As DNA, the CDR3 is TGTGCCAGCAGCTTAATTAGCGGGGCCCGGGATACGCAGTATTTT.

V gene TRBV7-9 combines with J gene TRBJ2-7; 10 bases are a match to TRBD2. Germline V gives CDR1 SEHNR, CDR2 FQNEAQ (reference sequence). CDR3 length: 17 amino acids. J gave up 0 bases and V 3 bases, and 8 bases lay outside the gene matches. CDR3 amino acids: CASSFLAGATSSYEQYF. DNA of the CDR3: TGTGCCAGCAGCTTTCTAGCGGGAGCTACTAGCTCCTACGAGCAGTACTTC.

The chain has TRBV19 and TRBJ2-6; TRBD1 agrees at 8 bases. CDR1 and CDR2 (germline): LNHDA, SQIVND (reference sequence). J lost 0 bases, V lost 3 bases, and 4 bases had no gene match. The CDR3 is 17 residues long. The CDR3 here is CASSIRGRSSGANVLTF. The CDR3 DNA sequence: TGTGCCAGTAGTATCAGGGGGCGTAGCTCTGGGGCCAACGTCCTGACTTTC.

The rearrangement links TRBV5-5 to TRBJ1-1; a weak D match, TRBD1 (5 bases). The germline V gene encodes CDR1 SGHKS and CDR2 YYEKEE (reference sequence). The V end lost 0 bases, the J end lost 3 bases, and 12 bases lay between the germline ends. The CDR3 has 15 amino acids. The CDR3 protein is CASSLAGGLDTEAFF. The CDR3 DNA reads TGTGCCAGCAGCTTGGCTGGGGGGTTGGACACTGAAGCTTTCTTT.

The rearrangement links TRBV28 to TRBJ2-1; a possible D gene is TRBD2 (6 bases). The CDR3 is 20 amino acids. The ends were cut back, 3 bases at V and 0 bases at J, with 24 bases in the middle. The germline gives CDR1 MDHEN, CDR2 SYDVKM. CDR3: CASSFGLFGGLSSSYNEQFF. The DNA for the CDR3 is TGTGCCAGCAGTTTCGGTCTTTTTGGAGGGCTTTCGAGCTCCTACAATGAGCAGTTCTTC.

The chain carries TRBV19 and TRBJ1-2, with 8 positions matching TRBD1. Germline V lookup: CDR1 LNHDA, CDR2 SQIVND (reference sequence). J gave up 3 bases and V 6 bases, and 9 bases lay outside the gene matches. CDR3 length: 15 residues. In nucleotides, the CDR3 is TGTGCCAGTAGAGGATCCCGCAGGGGGCACTATGGCTACACCTTC. This translates into CASRGSRRGHYGYTF.

V usage is TRBV7-9 and J usage is TRBJ2-7; perhaps TRBD1 as D (6 bases). V lost 5 bases and J lost 4, with 9 bases in between. This CDR3 is 12 amino acids long. In germline, CDR1 is SEHNR, CDR2 FQNEAQ (reference sequence). CDR3 coding DNA: TGTGCCAGCAGCCAAACAGGGTACGAGCAGTACTTC. Translation gives CASSQTGYEQYF.

This clone was picked up one time. The chain joins TRBV11-3 to TRBJ2-2; TRBD2 might be the D (6 bases). Deletions cut 3 bases from V and 8 bases from J, with 13 bases between. CDR1 SGHNT and CDR2 YENEEA come from the germline V gene. The CDR3 extends over 14 amino acids. The CDR3 region has the DNA TGTGCCAGCAGCTTGGCACCCGCGGGGGGGGAGCTGTTTTTT. Protein product: CASSLAPAGGELFF.

The rearrangement links TRBV10-3 to TRBJ2-5, with 8 bases lining up with TRBD2. Germline V gives CDR1 ENHRY, CDR2 SYGVKD. This CDR3 comprises 12 residues. The trim removed 10 bases at V and 5 bases at J, leaving 6 bases unmatched. The CDR3 reads CATGLVAETQYF. The CDR3 DNA sequence: TGTGCCACGGGACTAGTTGCCGAGACCCAGTACTTC.

This clone occurred a few times. The CDR3 DNA reads as TGTGCCAGCAGCTTAGCCCTTGAGCGGAGAACCTACAATGAGCAGTTCTTC. Protein: CASSLALERRTYNEQFF. The J gene is TRBJ2-1, the V gene TRBV7-9, with D possibly TRBD2 on 5 matching bases. CDR1 SEHNR and CDR2 FQNEAQ come from the germline V gene (reference sequence). CDR3 length equals 17 residues. V was shortened by 0 bases and J by 2 bases, with 14 bases between the two germline ends.

The chain has TRBV2 and TRBJ2-3, with 12 positions matching TRBD1. This CDR3 spans 20 amino acids. The ends lost 8 bases at V and 5 bases at J; junction bases unmatched: 23. Germline CDR1 is SNHLY and CDR2 is FYNNEI. CDR3 sequence (DNA): TGTGCCAGCGGGGGTCGACCCGGCCGGGACAGGGGGCTCTCCCAAGATACGCAGTATTTT. Translating it yields CASGGRPGRDRGLSQDTQYF.

The J gene is TRBJ1-3, the V gene TRBV28, with 7 bases identical to TRBD1. Germline-derived CDR1 and CDR2 are MDHEN and SYDVKM. V shed 3 bases, J shed 4 bases, and the junction held 3 bases outside the gene matches. The CDR3 is made up of 14 amino acids. Here the CDR3 reads CASSLTGFGNTIYF. The DNA of the CDR3 is TGTGCCAGCAGTTTGACAGGGTTCGGAAACACCATATATTTT. Variable domain in full (rest from reference TRBV28 and TRBJ1-3): DVKVTQSSRYLVKRTGEKVFLECVQDMDHENMFWYRQDPGLGLRLIYFSYDVKMKEKGDIPEGYSVSREKKERFSLILESASTNQTSMYLCASSLTGFGNTIYFGEGSWLTVV.